This is a list of T cell receptor beta chains from one sample in a study of vaccination and CD4 T cells after COVID-19. These receptors lack a known antigen. TCRdb re-analysed the PCR reads in MiXCR, keeping a single row per CDR3 protein. Among thousands of distinct CDR3 sequences, around two fifths were seen once, and the ten largest hold 30% to 45%. The sequenced material came from CD4+ T cells from blood, cultured in vitro. These TCRs come from a human donor in good health. Each CDR3 is given with its conserved first and last residue. The order of the fields is D gene, clone size, J gene, V gene, CDR3 protein, CDR3 DNA. D genes are given only for firm matches. Size values are once, few and many counts, or a class for expanded clones, and some rows have none.

- | - | TRBJ2-3 | TRBV7-8 | CASSPDRWGRTDTQYF | TGTGCCAGCAGCCCAGACAGGTGGGGCCGCACAGATACGCAGTATTTT
- | - | TRBJ2-7 | TRBV5-1 | CASSSGPLTASYEQYF | TGCGCCAGCAGCTCAGGCCCCCTGACAGCCTCCTACGAGCAGTACTTC
- | - | TRBJ2-1 | TRBV7-3 | CASSLFEGDEQFF | TGTGCCAGCAGCTTATTTGAGGGCGATGAGCAGTTCTTC
- | - | TRBJ2-3 | TRBV19 | CASSIGGVGTDTQYF | TGTGCCAGTAGTATCGGTGGGGTCGGCACAGATACGCAGTATTTT
TRBD2 | - | TRBJ2-2 | TRBV6-2/TRBV6-3 | CASRSASGRADTGELFF | TGTGCCAGCAGATCAGCTAGCGGGAGAGCAGACACCGGGGAGCTGTTTTTT
- | - | TRBJ2-5 | TRBV20-1 | CSANPSRAGHETQYF | TGCAGTGCTAACCCCTCGAGAGCGGGTCACGAGACCCAGTACTTC
- | - | TRBJ1-5 | TRBV28 | CASSSRDGFNQPQHF | TGTGCCAGCAGTTCCCGGGACGGCTTCAATCAGCCCCAGCATTTT
- | - | TRBJ1-1 | TRBV2 | CASRQFLGNTEAFF | TGTGCCAGCAGGCAATTTCTGGGGAACACTGAAGCTTTCTTT
TRBD1 | few | TRBJ2-5 | TRBV20-1 | CSGYRQGVETQYF | TGCAGTGGGTACCGACAGGGGGTAGAGACCCAGTACTTC
- | - | TRBJ2-2 | TRBV6-2/TRBV6-3 | CASSYEWSDTGELFF | TGTGCCAGCAGTTACGAATGGTCGGATACCGGGGAGCTGTTTTTT
- | - | TRBJ1-6 | TRBV28 | CASKLTYNSPLHF | TGTGCCAGCAAGCTTACCTATAATTCACCCCTCCACTTT
TRBD1 | - | TRBJ2-4 | TRBV7-2 | CASSSDRGSDIQYF | TGTGCCAGCAGCTCGGACAGGGGGTCGGACATTCAGTACTTC
- | - | TRBJ1-3 | TRBV11-1 | CASSHRTQGNTIYF | TGTGCCAGCAGCCACCGGACACAAGGAAACACCATATATTTT
- | - | TRBJ2-2 | TRBV19 | CASSIEPLRLTGELFF | TGTGCCAGTAGTATAGAACCCCTGAGACTGACCGGGGAGCTGTTTTTT
- | medium-sized | TRBJ2-5 | TRBV27 | CASSPLIQETQYF | TGTGCCAGCAGTCCCTTAATCCAAGAGACCCAGTACTTC
TRBD2 | - | TRBJ2-1 | TRBV20-1 | CSALTSGRADEQFF | TGCAGTGCTTTGACTAGCGGGAGGGCGGATGAGCAGTTCTTC
- | few | TRBJ1-1 | TRBV20-1 | CSARAPFAGNTEAFF | TGCAGTGCTAGAGCCCCCTTTGCAGGGAACACTGAAGCTTTCTTT
- | few | TRBJ2-1 | TRBV19 | CASSTGRHNEQFF | TGTGCCAGTAGTACGGGACGGCACAATGAGCAGTTCTTC
- | - | TRBJ1-1 | TRBV7-8 | CASSFGGPTRTEAFF | TGTGCCAGCAGCTTTGGGGGACCGACGAGGACTGAAGCTTTCTTT
- | - | TRBJ2-1 | TRBV10-1 | CASRERGQGILAGNLNEQFF | TGCGCCAGCAGAGAAAGGGGACAGGGGATACTAGCGGGAAATCTCAATGAGCAGTTCTTC
TRBD2 | - | TRBJ2-1 | TRBV4-1 | CASSQFLAATYNEQFF | TGCGCCAGCAGCCAATTCCTAGCGGCCACGTACAATGAGCAGTTCTTC
TRBD1 | - | TRBJ2-7 | TRBV7-2 | CASSVDRSPRYF | TGTGCCAGCAGCGTGGACAGGTCTCCGCGGTACTTC
- | - | TRBJ1-2 | TRBV7-2 | CASSLFGGRGGYTF | TGTGCCAGCAGCTTATTTGGGGGGCGCGGAGGCTACACCTTC
TRBD1 | - | TRBJ1-5 | TRBV19 | CASSGTVFNQPQHF | TGTGCCAGTAGTGGGACAGTCTTCAATCAGCCCCAGCATTTT
- | - | TRBJ1-1 | TRBV4-1 | CASSQGTARDTEAFF | TGCGCCAGCAGCCAGGGGACGGCCCGGGACACTGAAGCTTTCTTT
- | - | TRBJ2-2 | TRBV4-2 | CASSQVAGSTGELFF | TGTGCCAGCAGCCAAGTCGCAGGGTCCACCGGGGAGCTGTTTTTT
TRBD2 | few | TRBJ2-1 | TRBV20-1 | CSALGSGGYNEQFF | TGCAGTGCTCTGGGTAGCGGGGGTTACAATGAGCAGTTCTTC
TRBD2 | - | TRBJ2-1 | TRBV19 | CASSPYPTSGTYNEQFF | TGTGCCAGTAGTCCATACCCGACTAGCGGGACCTACAATGAGCAGTTCTTC
- | - | TRBJ2-5 | TRBV5-4 | CASSPPGETQYF | TGTGCCAGCAGCCCTCCAGGGGAGACCCAGTACTTC
- | - | TRBJ2-1 | TRBV28 | CASLEKSSYNEQFF | TGTGCCAGCCTAGAAAAAAGCTCCTACAATGAGCAGTTCTTC
- | - | TRBJ1-5 | TRBV6-1 | CASSEGRHLEPQHF | TGTGCCAGCAGTGAAGGGCGGCATCTGGAGCCCCAGCATTTT
- | - | TRBJ1-5 | TRBV12-3/TRBV12-4 | CASSLDLGGRAQPQHF | TGTGCCAGCAGTTTAGATCTGGGGGGCAGGGCTCAGCCCCAGCATTTT
- | few | TRBJ2-3 | TRBV20-1 | CSAPVGASRTDTQYF | TGCAGTGCTCCCGTGGGGGCTAGCCGTACAGATACGCAGTATTTT
TRBD1 | - | TRBJ2-7 | TRBV6-2/TRBV6-3 | CASSYWDREEDEQYF | TGTGCCAGCAGTTACTGGGACAGGGAGGAGGACGAGCAGTACTTC
- | few | TRBJ1-1 | TRBV4-2 | CASSQDLMGGAFF | TGTGCCAGCAGCCAAGATTTGATGGGAGGCGCTTTCTTT
TRBD1 | - | TRBJ2-3 | TRBV29-1 | CSVEGPGTGGVDTQYF | TGCAGCGTTGAGGGGCCTGGGACAGGGGGCGTCGATACGCAGTATTTT
- | once | TRBJ2-5 | TRBV20-1 | CSANPLRAGHETQYF | TGCAGTGCTAACCCCTTGAGAGCGGGTCACGAGACCCAGTACTTC